The present TCR beta chain was sequenced within a study of Graves' ophthalmopathy and Graves' hyperthyroidism. Whole-study findings and limits: Using a 13-signature model, the authors split ophthalmopathy from stable hyperthyroidism, with roughly 88% sensitivity and 80% to 84% specificity.

This clonotype was detected many times. Antigen unknown. The study amplified TCR beta CDR3 regions using RNA transcripts. After a first-round RT-PCR with HTBI primers, a second-round multiplex PCR was run. TCRdb re-analysed the multiplex PCR reads in MiXCR, keeping a single row per CDR3 protein. The data hold around 590,000 distinct CDR3 sequences, with just under 40% observed a single time. The CDR3 contains 14 residues. Germline V CDR1 and CDR2: KGHDR, SFDVKD. V dropped 1 base and J dropped 1 base, with 6 bases sitting between them. Diagnosis relied on clinical symptoms, serum thyroxine, TRAb, thyroid ultrasound and orbital computed tomography.

V is TRBV24-1 and J is TRBJ2-5, with D perhaps matching TRBD2 (6 bases). The sample taken for sequencing was peripheral blood or thyroid tissue (not recorded which). The receptor was isolated from an adult man with Graves' hyperthyroidism. The CDR3 protein is CATSDFGSQETQYF. The CDR3 DNA sequence: TGTGCCACCAGTGATTTCGGGAGCCAAGAGACCCAGTACTTC.